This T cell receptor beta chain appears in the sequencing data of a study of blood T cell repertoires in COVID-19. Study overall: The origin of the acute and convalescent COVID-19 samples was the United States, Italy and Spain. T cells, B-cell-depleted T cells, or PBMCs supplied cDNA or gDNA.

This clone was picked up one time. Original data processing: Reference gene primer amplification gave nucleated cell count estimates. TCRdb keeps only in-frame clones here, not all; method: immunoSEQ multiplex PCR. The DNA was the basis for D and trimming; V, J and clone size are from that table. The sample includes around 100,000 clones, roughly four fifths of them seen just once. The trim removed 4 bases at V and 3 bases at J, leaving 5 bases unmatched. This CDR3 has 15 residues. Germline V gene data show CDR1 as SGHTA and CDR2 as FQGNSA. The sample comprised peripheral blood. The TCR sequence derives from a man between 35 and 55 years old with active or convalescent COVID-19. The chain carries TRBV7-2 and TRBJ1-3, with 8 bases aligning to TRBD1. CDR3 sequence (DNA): TGTGCCAGCAGCTCCCCGGACAGGGTTGGAAACACCATATATTTT. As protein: CASSSPDRVGNTIYF.